The text below deals with one T cell receptor beta chain. Its antigen is not known. These data are taken from a study of cytomegalovirus exposure and HLA in healthy donors. The study's findings and limits: Roughly even sequencing depth across donors was the assumption behind the presence/absence analyses. Links to common viral pathogens appeared, in a later analysis, for several of the most significant clusters. HLA alleles were associated with roughly 17,000 TCR beta sequences in a later analysis at 0.05 false discovery rate. In a later analysis, TCR beta V- and J-gene trimming showed a link to a missense DCLRE1C variant.

Per germline, CDR1 SNHLY and CDR2 FYNNEI. The CDR3 covers 16 residues. Trimming pared 3 bases from V and 2 bases from J, leaving 15 bases between. PCR amplification relied on 60 Vbeta primers (plus 13 Jbeta primers). This table comes from immunoSEQ multiplex PCR, and its TCRdb copy is limited to in-frame clones, with some not included. The data contain roughly 140,000 clones, 64% of them singletons. V gene TRBV2 combines with J gene TRBJ2-3; possible D gene TRBD2, 6 bases. Sample: PBMCs. The clonotype originates from a woman younger than 45 in good health and CMV-seropositive. CDR3 region: CASSEIAGPPTDTQYF. CDR3 sequence (DNA): TGTGCCAGCAGTGAGATCGCGGGACCCCCCACAGATACGCAGTATTTT.